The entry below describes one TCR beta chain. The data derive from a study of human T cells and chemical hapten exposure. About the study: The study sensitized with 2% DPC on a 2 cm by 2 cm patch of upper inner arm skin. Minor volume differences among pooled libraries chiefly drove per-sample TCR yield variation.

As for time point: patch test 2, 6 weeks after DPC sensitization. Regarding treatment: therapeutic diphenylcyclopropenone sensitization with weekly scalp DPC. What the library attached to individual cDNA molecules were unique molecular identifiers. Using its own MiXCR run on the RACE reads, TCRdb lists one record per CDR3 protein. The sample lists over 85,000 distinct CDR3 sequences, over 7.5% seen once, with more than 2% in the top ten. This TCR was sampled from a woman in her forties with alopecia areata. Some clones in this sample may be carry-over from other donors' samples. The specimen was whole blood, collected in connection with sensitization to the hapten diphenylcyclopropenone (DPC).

The CDR3, as DNA: TGCGCCAGCAGCTTGGAGTCTAGCGGTTTCTACGAGCAGTACTTC. As protein: CASSLESSGFYEQYF. J is TRBJ2-7 and V is TRBV5-1, with 7 positions matching TRBD2. Germline V gene lookup returns CDR1 SGHRS and CDR2 YFSETQ. V shed 0 bases and J 3 bases; nucleotides not matched to a gene: 6. The CDR3 has 15 residues.